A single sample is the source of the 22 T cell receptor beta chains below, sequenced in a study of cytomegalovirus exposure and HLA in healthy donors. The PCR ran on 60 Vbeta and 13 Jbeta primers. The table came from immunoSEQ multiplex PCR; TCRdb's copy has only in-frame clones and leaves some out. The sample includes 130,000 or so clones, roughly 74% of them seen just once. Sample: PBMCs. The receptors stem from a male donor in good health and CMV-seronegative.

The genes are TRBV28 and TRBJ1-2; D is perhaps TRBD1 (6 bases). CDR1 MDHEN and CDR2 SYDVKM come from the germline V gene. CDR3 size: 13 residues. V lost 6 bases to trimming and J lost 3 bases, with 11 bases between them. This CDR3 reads CASSFGQYYGYTF. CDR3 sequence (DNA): TGTGCCAGCAGCTTTGGACAGTACTATGGCTACACCTTC.

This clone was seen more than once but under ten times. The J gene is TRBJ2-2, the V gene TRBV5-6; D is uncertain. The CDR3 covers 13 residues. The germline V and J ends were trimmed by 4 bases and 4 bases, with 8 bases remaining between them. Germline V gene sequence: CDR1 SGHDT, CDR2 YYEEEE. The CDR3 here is CASSPPSTGELFF. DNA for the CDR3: TGTGCCAGCAGCCCTCCCAGCACCGGGGAGCTGTTTTTT.

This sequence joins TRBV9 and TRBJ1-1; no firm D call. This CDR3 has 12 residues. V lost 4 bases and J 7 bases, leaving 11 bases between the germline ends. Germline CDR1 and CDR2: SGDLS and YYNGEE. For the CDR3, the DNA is TGTGCCAGCAGCTCCTTGACGGGTGAAGCTTTCTTT. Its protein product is CASSSLTGEAFF.

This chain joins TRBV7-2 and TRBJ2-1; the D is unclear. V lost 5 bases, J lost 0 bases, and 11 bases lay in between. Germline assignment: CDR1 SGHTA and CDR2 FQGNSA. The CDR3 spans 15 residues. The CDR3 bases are TGTGCCAGCAGCAGAGGCGAGAGCTCCTACAATGAGCAGTTCTTC. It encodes CASSRGESSYNEQFF.

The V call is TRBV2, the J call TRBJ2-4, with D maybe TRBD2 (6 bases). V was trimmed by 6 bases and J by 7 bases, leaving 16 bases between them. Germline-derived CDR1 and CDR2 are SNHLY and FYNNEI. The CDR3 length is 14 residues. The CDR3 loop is CASRRRAADNIQYF. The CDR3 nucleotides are TGTGCCAGCAGGAGGAGGGCCGCCGACAACATTCAGTACTTC. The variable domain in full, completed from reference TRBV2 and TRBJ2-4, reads EPEVTQTPSHQVTQMGQEVILRCVPISNHLYFYWYRQILGQKVEFLVSFYNNEISEKSEIFDDQFSVERPDGSNFTLKIRSTKLEDSAMYFCASRRRAADNIQYFGAGTRLSVL.

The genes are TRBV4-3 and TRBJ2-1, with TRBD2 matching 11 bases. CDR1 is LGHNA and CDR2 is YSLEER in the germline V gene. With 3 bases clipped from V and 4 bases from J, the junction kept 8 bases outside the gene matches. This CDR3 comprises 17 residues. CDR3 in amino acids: CASSHDLGTSGYNEQFF. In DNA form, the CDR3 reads TGCGCCAGCAGCCATGACTTAGGGACTAGCGGTTACAATGAGCAGTTCTTC.

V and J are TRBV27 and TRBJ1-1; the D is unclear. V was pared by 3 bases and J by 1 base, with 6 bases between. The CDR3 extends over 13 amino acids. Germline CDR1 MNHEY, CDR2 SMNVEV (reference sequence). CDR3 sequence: CASSLLGNTEAFF. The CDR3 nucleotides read TGTGCCAGCAGTTTGCTCGGGAACACTGAAGCTTTCTTT.

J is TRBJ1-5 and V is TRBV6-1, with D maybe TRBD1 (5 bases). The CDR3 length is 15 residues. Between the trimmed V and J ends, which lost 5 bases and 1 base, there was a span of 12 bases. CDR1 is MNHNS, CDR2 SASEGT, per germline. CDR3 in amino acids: CASSPDRLSNQPQHF. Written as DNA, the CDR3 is TGTGCCAGCAGTCCAGACAGATTAAGCAATCAGCCCCAGCATTTT.

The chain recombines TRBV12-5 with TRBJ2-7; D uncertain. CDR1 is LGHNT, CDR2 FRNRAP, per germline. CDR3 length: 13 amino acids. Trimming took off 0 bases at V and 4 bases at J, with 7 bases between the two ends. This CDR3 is CASGLVRVYEQYF. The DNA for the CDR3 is TGTGCTAGTGGTTTGGTACGGGTATACGAGCAGTACTTC.

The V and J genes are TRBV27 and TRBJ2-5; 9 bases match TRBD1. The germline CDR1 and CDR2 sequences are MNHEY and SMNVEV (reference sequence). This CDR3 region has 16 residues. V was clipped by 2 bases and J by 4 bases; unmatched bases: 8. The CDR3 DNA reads TGTGCCAGCAGTTTAAGGTTGGGACAGGGTAGAGAGACCCAGTACTTC. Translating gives CASSLRLGQGRETQYF.

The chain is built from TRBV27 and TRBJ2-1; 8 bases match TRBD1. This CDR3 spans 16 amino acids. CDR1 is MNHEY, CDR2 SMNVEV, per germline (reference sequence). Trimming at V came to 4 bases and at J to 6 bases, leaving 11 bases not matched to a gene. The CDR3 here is CASSYAQGALFNEQFF. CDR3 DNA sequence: TGTGCCAGCAGTTATGCCCAGGGGGCCTTATTCAATGAGCAGTTCTTC.

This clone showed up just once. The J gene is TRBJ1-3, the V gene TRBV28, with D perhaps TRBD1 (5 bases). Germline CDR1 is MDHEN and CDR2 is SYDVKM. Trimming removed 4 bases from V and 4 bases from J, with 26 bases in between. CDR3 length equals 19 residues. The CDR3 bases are TGTGCCAGCAGTTCGCATATCCCCGGGGACTTCGAGGACGGAAACACCATATATTTT. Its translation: CASSSHIPGDFEDGNTIYF.

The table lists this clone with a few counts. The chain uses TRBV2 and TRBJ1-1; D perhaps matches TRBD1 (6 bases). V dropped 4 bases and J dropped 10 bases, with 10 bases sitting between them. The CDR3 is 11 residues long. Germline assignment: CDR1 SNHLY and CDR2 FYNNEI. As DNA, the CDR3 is TGTGCCAGCAGTGGGACAGAGAGAGCTTTCTTT. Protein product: CASSGTERAFF.

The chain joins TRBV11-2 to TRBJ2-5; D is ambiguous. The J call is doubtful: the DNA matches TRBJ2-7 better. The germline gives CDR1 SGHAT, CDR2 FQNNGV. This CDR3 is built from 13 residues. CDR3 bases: TGTGCCAGCAGCTTAGGCAATAACTACGAGCAGTACTTC. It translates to CASSLGNNYEQYF.

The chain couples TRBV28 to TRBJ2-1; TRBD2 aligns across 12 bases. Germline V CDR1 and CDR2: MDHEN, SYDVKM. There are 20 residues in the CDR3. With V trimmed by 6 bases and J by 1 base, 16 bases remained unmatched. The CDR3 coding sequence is TGTGCCAGCAGCCTGGGACTAGCGGGCCTCCTTACGTGGTCCTACAATGAGCAGTTCTTC. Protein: CASSLGLAGLLTWSYNEQFF.

The CDR3 nucleotides are TGTGCCAGCTCCCCAGGGGGGAACACCGGGGAGCTGTTTTTT. The encoded protein is CASSPGGNTGELFF. This sequence joins TRBV28 and TRBJ2-2, with 7 bases matching TRBD1. J was trimmed by 1 base and V by 8 bases; bases with no gene match: 4. This CDR3 is 14 amino acids long. Per the germline V gene, CDR1 is MDHEN and CDR2 is SYDVKM.

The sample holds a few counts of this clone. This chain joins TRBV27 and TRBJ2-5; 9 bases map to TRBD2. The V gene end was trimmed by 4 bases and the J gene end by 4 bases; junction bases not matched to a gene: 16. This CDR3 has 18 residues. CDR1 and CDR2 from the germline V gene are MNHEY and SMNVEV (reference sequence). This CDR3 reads CASSSIRGGGRASETQYF. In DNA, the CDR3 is TGTGCCAGCAGTTCTATCCGAGGGGGCGGGAGGGCCTCAGAGACCCAGTACTTC.

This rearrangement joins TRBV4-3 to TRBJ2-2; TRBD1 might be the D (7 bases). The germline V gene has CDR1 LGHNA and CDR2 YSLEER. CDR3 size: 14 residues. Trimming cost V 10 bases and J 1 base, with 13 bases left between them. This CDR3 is CATRQGLNTGELFF. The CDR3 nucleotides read TGCGCCACCCGACAGGGACTGAACACCGGGGAGCTGTTTTTT.

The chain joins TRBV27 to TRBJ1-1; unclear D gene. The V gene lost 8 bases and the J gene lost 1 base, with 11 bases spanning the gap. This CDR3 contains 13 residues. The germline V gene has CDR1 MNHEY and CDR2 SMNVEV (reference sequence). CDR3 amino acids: CASSVARNTEAFF. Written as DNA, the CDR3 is TGTGCCAGCTCGGTAGCTAGGAACACTGAAGCTTTCTTT.

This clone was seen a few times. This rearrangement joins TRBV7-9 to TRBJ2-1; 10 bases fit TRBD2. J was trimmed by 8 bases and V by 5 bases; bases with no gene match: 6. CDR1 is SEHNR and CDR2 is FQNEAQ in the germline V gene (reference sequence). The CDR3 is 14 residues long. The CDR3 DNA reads TGTGCCAGCAGCAATCCTAGCGGGGGATATGAGCAGTTCTTC. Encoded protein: CASSNPSGGYEQFF.

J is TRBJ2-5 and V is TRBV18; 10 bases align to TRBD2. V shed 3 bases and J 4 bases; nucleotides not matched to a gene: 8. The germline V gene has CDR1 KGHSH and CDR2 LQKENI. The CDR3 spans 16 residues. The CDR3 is CASSPPQLAGRETQYF. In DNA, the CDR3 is TGTGCCAGCTCACCCCCCCAACTAGCGGGACGAGAGACCCAGTACTTC.

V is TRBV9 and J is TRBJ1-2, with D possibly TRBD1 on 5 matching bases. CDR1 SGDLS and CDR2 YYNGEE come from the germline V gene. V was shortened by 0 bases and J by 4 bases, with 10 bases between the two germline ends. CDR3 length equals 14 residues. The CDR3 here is CASSVGGGTYGYTF. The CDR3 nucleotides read TGTGCCAGCAGCGTAGGAGGAGGGACCTATGGCTACACCTTC.